This entry is about one T cell receptor (beta chain). The sample comes from a study of blood T cell repertoires in COVID-19. Profiled with immunoSEQ multiplex PCR; TCRdb holds only in-frame clones, not every one. The table shows some 130,000 clones, with 70% to 90% occurring only once. Trimming pared 4 bases from V and 1 base from J, leaving 10 bases between. Per the germline V gene, CDR1 is SQVTM and CDR2 is ANQGSEA. CDR3 length equals 14 residues. The V gene is TRBV29-1, the J gene TRBJ2-2; no clear D. Sequencing input: peripheral blood. The sequence derives from a woman between 50 and 59 years old who had recovered from COVID-19. CDR3 DNA: TGCAGCGTTGTCCCGACACTGAACACCGGGGAGCTGTTTTTT. It encodes CSVVPTLNTGELFF.